This T cell receptor (beta chain) derives from a study of CD8 T cells in Susac syndrome. Trimming at V came to 4 bases and at J to 5 bases, leaving 11 bases not matched to a gene. CDR3 length: 16 residues. The germline V gene encodes CDR1 SEHNR and CDR2 FQNEAQ (reference sequence). Through negative isolation, CD4+ and CD8+ T cells were obtained, while TEMRA cells were enriched using FACS. Reverse transcription of roughly 0.45 to 1 ug RNA was carried out with random hexamers. TCRdb ran MiXCR on the immunoSEQ multiplex PCR reads and lists one entry per CDR3 protein. The data contain about 130,000 distinct CDR3 sequences, roughly 96% of them singletons.

The gene calls are TRBV7-9 and TRBJ2-7; 10 bases map to TRBD2. The sequence came from a human donor in good health. Material for sequencing was CD4+ T cells from PBMCs. The CDR3 DNA reads as TGTGCCAGCAGCTCTTTGACTAGCGGGTCTTTCAACGAGCAGTACTTC. It encodes CASSSLTSGSFNEQYF. Full variable domain (missing parts from reference TRBV7-9 and TRBJ2-7): DTGVSQNPRHKITKRGQNVTFRCDPISEHNRLYWYRQTLGQGPEFLTYFQNEAQLEKSRLLSDRFSAERPKGSFSTLEIQRTEQGDSAMYLCASSSLTSGSFNEQYFGPGTRLTVT.